This TCR beta chain was sequenced for a study of OX40 agonist ivuxolimab in advanced cancers. Concerning the study at large: Ivuxolimab was an agonistic, fully human IgG2 monoclonal antibody directed against OX40 (CD134), a costimulatory receptor. Intravenous ivuxolimab was administered to patients every 2 weeks at six dose levels: 0.01, 0.1, 0.3, 1.5, 3 and 10 mg/kg. Of the 50 or so patients in dose escalation, approximately 20 had hepatocellular carcinoma, roughly 15 had melanoma, 9 had renal cell carcinoma and 9 had head and neck cancer. A male proportion of 75% to 85% and a mean age of roughly 55 years, ranging from roughly 23 to 79, were recorded for the dose-escalation cohort. Prior anti-PD-1, anti-PD-L1 or anti-CTLA-4 therapy was permitted, and roughly two fifths of dose-escalation patients had received checkpoint inhibitors. Three dose-escalation patients achieved partial responses, one with hepatocellular carcinoma and two with cutaneous melanoma. The point of sequencing TCRbeta in the periphery was to test whether ivuxolimab changed TCR sequence diversity and drove clonal T-cell expansion. The paper reports the monotherapy dose-escalation portion (N = 52 patients) of the phase I ivuxolimab trial.

Patients with a history of autoimmune disease or receiving systemic immunosuppression were excluded from the trial. In every dose cohort, peripheral blood was drawn for TCR sequencing at baseline, cycle 4 day 1, and cycle 7 day 1. The samples were taken from a phase I, first-in-human, multicenter, open-label dose-escalation trial of ivuxolimab. Adults with locally advanced or metastatic melanoma, renal cell carcinoma, hepatocellular carcinoma or head and neck squamous cell carcinoma were enrolled in the trial. Before TCR sequencing, CD4+ T cells and CD8+ T cells from peripheral blood were sorted into separate populations. Note on this clone: Its recognized antigen is unknown. Base qualities are missing; no much larger clone stands one base away.

Beyond this particular receptor, the publication reports: After ivuxolimab, CD8+ T cells had more expanded clones than CD4+ T cells on average. Clonal expansion of both CD4+ and CD8+ blood T cells was observed from baseline to week 6 at doses 0.1 to 3.0 mg/kg. Low levels of normalized T-cell clonal expansion were also seen in some patients who did not respond. In the 0.1-3.0 mg/kg groups, partial responders were among the patients with the lowest normalized peripheral clonal expansion, particularly in CD8+ T cells. Antigen specificity was not determined for the clonally expanded peripheral T cells.

V gives up 3 bases and J gives up 10 bases, and the segment between their germline ends measures 17 bases. The CDR3 contains 15 residues, cysteine and phenylalanine counted. Left in the record is the CDR3 DNA by itself, 45 bases read in frame from the first base. Looking up the germline V gene yields CDR1 SGDLS and CDR2 YYNGEE. For sequencing of the TCRbeta CDR3 region, genomic DNA was extracted from the sorted cells. The immunoSEQ Assay was used to sequence the TCRbeta CDR3 regions. Entries here come from immuneACCESS through TCRdb and include only in-frame sequences with V and J called. Some clones fail to appear in such tables; in the studies checked, an unresolved V gene covers under half of the shortfall, and the cause of the remainder is unknown. Here the sample has fewer than 15,000 clones; over 75% occur a single time. 67% of the sample is taken by the ten largest.

The specimen comprised CD4+ or CD8+ T cells sorted from blood, sampled in a trial of the OX40 agonist ivuxolimab. The clonotype was recovered from an adult with an advanced solid tumor such as melanoma, head and neck, liver or kidney cancer. The chain is made from TRBV9 and TRBJ1-6; no D segment can be confidently identified. The CDR3 in this case is CASSAWGGKDSPLHF. The DNA reads TGTGCCAGCAGCGCCTGGGGAGGGAAGGACTCACCCCTCCACTTT.